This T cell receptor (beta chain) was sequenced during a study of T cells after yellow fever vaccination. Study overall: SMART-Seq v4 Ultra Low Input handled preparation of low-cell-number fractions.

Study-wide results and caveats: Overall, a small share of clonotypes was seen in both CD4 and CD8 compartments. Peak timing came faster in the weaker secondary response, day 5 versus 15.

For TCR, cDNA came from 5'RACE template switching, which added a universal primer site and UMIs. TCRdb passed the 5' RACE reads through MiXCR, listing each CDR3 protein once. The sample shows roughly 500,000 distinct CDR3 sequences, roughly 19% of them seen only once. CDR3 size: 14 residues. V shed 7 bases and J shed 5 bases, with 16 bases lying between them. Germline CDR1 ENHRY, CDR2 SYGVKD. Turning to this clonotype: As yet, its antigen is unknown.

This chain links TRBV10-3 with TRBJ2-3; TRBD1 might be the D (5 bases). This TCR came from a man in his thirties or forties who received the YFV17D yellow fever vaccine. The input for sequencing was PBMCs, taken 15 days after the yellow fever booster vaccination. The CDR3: CAIMKAGHGDTQYF. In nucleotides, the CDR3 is TGTGCCATCATGAAAGCCGGACATGGAGATACGCAGTATTTT.